This TCR beta chain was sequenced for a study of shared clonotypes between healthy human individuals. The V end was cut by 3 bases, the J end by 0 bases, with 13 bases between. Per the germline V gene, CDR1 is SGHRS and CDR2 is YFSETQ. CDR3 length: 17 residues. To note about this clone: Its antigen is undetermined.

Study observations and caveats: The four-donor shared clonotypes exceeded non-shared clonotypes in generation probability, with non-shared ones scoring lower. What rarefaction showed was incomplete sorted-subset sequencing despite large depth.

Per the original data handling: ImmunoSEQ sequences covered only the junction and lacked quality scores; filtering therefore differed. Some clones are missing from TCRdb's copy, which holds only in-frame ones; the method was immunoSEQ multiplex PCR. For V, J and clone size, that table is used; D and trimming come from the DNA. The sample carries 2 million to 2.5 million clones, approximately 95% recorded once. The TCR sequence derives from a man between 18 and 35 years old in good health. The V call is TRBV5-1, the J call TRBJ1-6; possible D gene TRBD1, 5 bases. The specimen was naive CD4+ T cells sorted from blood. Indicated subset: CD45RA+ positively selected. CDR3 sequence: CASSSRDRSSYNSPLHF. DNA of the CDR3: TGCGCCAGCAGCTCCCGGGACCGAAGCTCCTATAATTCACCCCTCCACTTT.